This TCR beta chain was observed in a study of blood T cell repertoires in COVID-19. Study context: From T cells, B-cell-depleted T cells, or PBMCs came the material, which was cDNA or gDNA.

Living in 24 US areas, the participants were between roughly 18 and 89 years of age. Self-reported history from a screening survey and questionnaire set each donor's cohort. Clones were sequenced by immunoSEQ multiplex PCR, and TCRdb holds only the in-frame ones, with some missing. The repertoire holds almost 200,000 clones, with 80% to 90% as singletons. Germline lookup yields CDR1 LNHDA and CDR2 SQIVND (reference sequence). The CDR3 is 15 amino acids. Between the trimmed V and J ends, which lost 9 bases and 3 bases, there was a span of 19 bases. The TCR sequence derives from a woman between 18 and 29 years old who had recovered from COVID-19. Sequencing was performed on PBMCs or T cells enriched from blood (not recorded which). V gene TRBV19 combines with J gene TRBJ2-3; D is possibly TRBD1 (6 bases). CDR3: CASNSPGQPTDTQYF. CDR3 DNA: TGTGCCAGCAACTCCCCAGGACAGCCTACAGATACGCAGTATTTT.